This record concerns one T cell receptor beta chain sequence. Its specificity is unknown. Measured with immunoSEQ multiplex PCR; TCRdb has only the in-frame clones, and not every one. The table shows tens of thousands of clones, with around 73% occurring only once. These data are taken from a study of vaccination effects on CD4 cells after COVID-19. Study-wide results and caveats: Early post-infection timepoints were absent, and convalescent patients were few.

The V gene's germline CDR1 is SGHTS and CDR2 YDEGEE. Trimming removed 4 bases at V and 5 bases at J, with 16 bases between. CDR3 length: 15 residues. Before any sequencing was done, the ViraFEST assay used viral peptide pools to expand antigen-specific CD4+ T cells. Cultured cells yielded isolated CD4+ T cells after 10 days. Each participant was given two doses of one vaccine (BNT162b2 or mRNA-1273). Nucleocapsid antibodies stayed negative before and after vaccination, showing no earlier SARS-CoV-2 infection. Culturing of more than 1.5 million PBMC per well took place with about 10 IU/ml IL-2 and around 10 ug/ml peptides. The authors replaced half the medium with IL-2 medium on days 3 and 7.

Sequenced here: CD4+ T cells from PBMCs cultured with HCoV-229E spike peptides, sampled after COVID-19 vaccination. This sequence was found in a human donor who received a COVID-19 vaccine. V gene TRBV5-8 combines with J gene TRBJ1-3, with D unresolved. The CDR3 spells CASSPEWTVRNTIYF. For the CDR3, the DNA is TGTGCCAGCAGCCCGGAGTGGACTGTTCGAAACACCATATATTTT.